This entry is about one T cell receptor beta chain. Its antigen is unknown. TCRdb reprocessed the 5' RACE reads and stores each CDR3 protein as one record, lacking DNA. This sample's clone table lists roughly 170,000 distinct CDR3 sequences. Per the germline V gene, CDR1 is SGHAT and CDR2 is FQNNGV. This CDR3 is built from 17 residues. This record belongs to a study of monozygotic twins with inflammatory bowel disease. Findings and limits, study-wide: Some repertoire variability may stem from patients' differing immunosuppressive treatments. Telling apart the different T cell subtypes was not possible.

The sample comprised blood. This TCR was sampled from a human donor with ulcerative colitis or Crohn's disease, or a healthy co-twin of an affected twin (not recorded which). The gene calls are TRBV11-2 and TRBJ2-1. CDR3: CASSLELRVSSYNEQFF.